What follows are 21 T cell receptor beta chains derived from one specimen sequenced in a study of blood T cell repertoires in COVID-19. Method: immunoSEQ multiplex PCR; TCRdb's copy keeps in-frame clones and lacks some. The data show a few hundred thousand clones, under 95% seen once. Sequencing was carried out using PBMCs or T cells enriched from blood (not recorded which). All receptors derive from a woman aged 30 to 39 who had recovered from COVID-19.

A word on this clone: Other DNA sequences in this sample translate to the same CDR3. The CDR3 coding sequence is TGTGCCAGCTCACCCCCTGGACTAGCGGGCGAGACCCAGTACTTC. It is translated as CASSPPGLAGETQYF. This chain links TRBV18 with TRBJ2-5; 11 nucleotides agree with TRBD2. The V gene's germline CDR1 is KGHSH and CDR2 LQKENI. There are 15 residues in the CDR3. With 3 bases clipped from V and 5 bases from J, the junction kept 5 bases outside the gene matches.

This chain links TRBV28 with TRBJ1-2, with a tentative D call TRBD1 (6 bases). Per the germline V gene, CDR1 is MDHEN and CDR2 is SYDVKM. Trimming removed 10 bases from V and 4 bases from J, with 19 bases in between. The CDR3 is 14 residues long. The CDR3 is CATCTGTARYGYTF. The CDR3 DNA reads TGTGCCACATGTACAGGGACGGCCCGCTATGGCTACACCTTC.

V usage is TRBV27 and J usage is TRBJ1-6; 7 bases fit TRBD1. J was trimmed by 0 bases and V by 6 bases; bases with no gene match: 8. CDR3 length equals 17 residues. In germline, CDR1 is MNHEY, CDR2 SMNVEV (reference sequence). The CDR3 is CASRSGQLSSYNSPLHF. The DNA for the CDR3 is TGTGCCAGCAGATCGGGACAGTTAAGCTCCTATAATTCACCCCTCCACTTT.

The chain joins TRBV19 to TRBJ1-1; 8 nucleotides agree with TRBD1. This CDR3 is 14 amino acids long. Per the germline V gene, CDR1 is LNHDA and CDR2 is SQIVND (reference sequence). Trimming took 5 bases from V and 0 from J; bases not matched to a gene: 2. The CDR3 loop reads CASSDRGMNTEAFF. In nucleotides, the CDR3 is TGTGCCAGTAGTGACAGGGGCATGAACACTGAAGCTTTCTTT.

The chain uses TRBV6-5 and TRBJ1-3; D gene unclear. Germline-derived CDR1 and CDR2 are MNHEY and SVGAGI. The V end lost 2 bases, the J end lost 4 bases, and 12 bases lay between the germline ends. The CDR3 has 15 amino acids. Here the CDR3 reads CASSYLSSSGNTIYF. The CDR3, as DNA: TGTGCCAGCAGTTACCTCTCCAGTTCCGGAAACACCATATATTTT.

V is TRBV2 and J is TRBJ1-1; D possibly corresponds to TRBD1 (5 bases). Trimming took off 3 bases at V and 7 bases at J, with 15 bases between the two ends. This CDR3 is built from 14 residues. CDR1 is SNHLY, CDR2 FYNNEI, per germline. CDR3 nucleotides: TGTGCCAGCAGTGATCCCGGGGGTGGAAGTGAAGCTTTCTTT. Translation gives CASSDPGGGSEAFF. The full variable domain, completed using reference TRBV2 and TRBJ1-1, is EPEVTQTPSHQVTQMGQEVILRCVPISNHLYFYWYRQILGQKVEFLVSFYNNEISEKSEIFDDQFSVERPDGSNFTLKIRSTKLEDSAMYFCASSDPGGGSEAFFGQGTRLTVV.

The genes are TRBV24-1 and TRBJ2-5; D gene unclear. The V gene's germline CDR1 is KGHDR and CDR2 SFDVKD. V gave up 7 bases and J gave up 3 bases, with 11 bases separating them. There are 13 residues in the CDR3. DNA for the CDR3: TGTGCCACCAGCGACCAGGTTAAAGAGACCCAGTACTTC. Its protein is CATSDQVKETQYF.

V usage is TRBV11-2 and J usage is TRBJ1-1, with D tentatively TRBD1 (6 bases). This CDR3 comprises 14 residues. V dropped 2 bases and J dropped 4 bases, with 11 bases sitting between them. From germline, CDR1 is SGHAT and CDR2 FQNNGV. The chain's CDR3 is CASSLFGGRTEAFF. As DNA, the CDR3 is TGTGCCAGCAGCTTATTCGGGGGGCGCACTGAAGCTTTCTTT. The complete variable domain, with remaining parts taken from reference TRBV11-2 and TRBJ1-1, reads EAGVAQSPRYKIIEKRQSVAFWCNPISGHATLYWYQQILGQGPKLLIQFQNNGVVDDSQLPKDRFSAERLKGVDSTLKIQPAKLEDSAVYLCASSLFGGRTEAFFGQGTRLTVV.

The chain links TRBV3-1 (or the pseudogene TRBV3-2) to TRBJ2-1; D possibly corresponds to TRBD2 (6 bases). V was pared by 4 bases and J by 9 bases, with 22 bases between. The CDR3 consists of 16 residues. The germline V gene has CDR1 LGHDT and CDR2 YNNKEL (reference sequence). As DNA, the CDR3 is TGTGCCAGCAGCCGACCACCGGGAGCAACAAGGCCTGAGCAGTTCTTC. Its protein product is CASSRPPGATRPEQFF.

The chain links TRBV28 to TRBJ2-1; TRBD2 is a possible D gene (7 bases). Trimming stripped 8 bases from V and 8 bases from J, with 25 bases between. Germline values: CDR1 MDHEN, CDR2 SYDVKM. CDR3 length: 16 residues. In nucleotides, the CDR3 is TGTGCCAGCTTTGGTCAGTACTCGGGGGGCTCGGATGAGCAGTTCTTC. It specifies CASFGQYSGGSDEQFF.

The genes are TRBV9 and TRBJ2-1; maybe TRBD1 (6 bases). The CDR3 runs to 13 residues. V gave up 4 bases and J gave up 14 bases, with 19 bases separating them. Germline-derived CDR1 and CDR2 are SGDLS and YYNGEE. CDR3 protein: CASSLLEGGREFF. The CDR3 nucleotides are TGTGCCAGCAGCCTACTCGAAGGGGGTAGGGAGTTCTTC.

Only one count was recorded for this clone. This chain joins TRBV11-2 and TRBJ1-1; 8 nucleotides align to TRBD1. Per germline, CDR1 SGHAT and CDR2 FQNNGV. The junction had 10 bases not matched to a gene; V was cut back by 3 bases and J by 4 bases. CDR3 length: 16 residues. The CDR3 protein is CASSFGQGAGGTEAFF. The DNA for the CDR3 is TGTGCCAGCAGCTTCGGGCAGGGGGCAGGGGGCACTGAAGCTTTCTTT.

The chain employs TRBV28 and TRBJ2-5; 12 nucleotides align to TRBD1. Losses at the gene ends were 6 bases for V and 5 bases for J; bases not matched to a gene: 16. This CDR3 is 18 amino acids long. Germline CDR1 is MDHEN and CDR2 is SYDVKM. The CDR3 loop reads CASSLEAGTGGFEETQYF. The CDR3 DNA follows: TGTGCCAGCAGCCTAGAAGCCGGGACAGGGGGCTTCGAGGAGACCCAGTACTTC.

The genes are TRBV10-3 and TRBJ1-2, with 11 positions matching TRBD1. Germline lookup yields CDR1 ENHRY and CDR2 SYGVKD. This CDR3 region has 19 residues. The V segment lost 0 bases and the J segment 1 base; nucleotides outside the gene matches: 10. The CDR3 coding sequence is TGTGCCATCAGTGAGTCGTTATTGTCGGGACAGGGGGTTAACTATGGCTACACCTTC. Encoded protein: CAISESLLSGQGVNYGYTF.

This sequence joins TRBV18 and TRBJ2-5; 7 nucleotides agree with TRBD2. Germline loops: CDR1 KGHSH, CDR2 LQKENI. The junction had 9 bases not matched to a gene; V was cut back by 2 bases and J by 6 bases. The CDR3 sequence is 15 residues long. The CDR3 here is CASSPGEGSLKTQYF. In nucleotides, the CDR3 is TGTGCCAGCTCACCAGGGGAGGGTTCGTTGAAGACCCAGTACTTC.

DNA for the CDR3: TGTGCCAGTAGGATAACTACAGGGGGCGAATCGAATTCACCCCTCCACTTT. Its translation is CASRITTGGESNSPLHF. This rearrangement joins TRBV19 to TRBJ1-6, with 9 bases that match TRBD1. This CDR3 comprises 17 residues. Trimming cost V 6 bases and J 7 bases; bases outside gene matches: 13. Germline assignment: CDR1 LNHDA and CDR2 SQIVND (reference sequence).

The chain combines TRBV7-9 with TRBJ2-7; D possibly corresponds to TRBD1 (6 bases). Germline V CDR1 and CDR2: SEHNR, FQNEAQ (reference sequence). The V and J ends lost 4 bases and 1 base respectively, with 17 bases between them. The CDR3 spans 16 residues. The CDR3 here is CASSSPGGGHSYEQYF. Written as DNA, the CDR3 is TGTGCCAGCAGCTCCCCCGGTGGGGGCCATTCCTACGAGCAGTACTTC.

V is TRBV7-9 and J is TRBJ2-1; D may be TRBD2 (6 bases). This CDR3 spans 17 amino acids. Germline lookup yields CDR1 SEHNR and CDR2 FQNEAQ (reference sequence). The germline V and J ends were trimmed by 10 bases and 0 bases, with 22 bases remaining between them. The CDR3 loop is CATSLVGGLSSYNEQFF. The CDR3 DNA sequence: TGTGCCACCAGTCTGGTGGGCGGACTAAGCTCCTACAATGAGCAGTTCTTC.

The rearrangement uses TRBV28 and TRBJ2-7; TRBD2 agrees at 7 bases. J gave up 3 bases and V 9 bases, and 11 bases lay outside the gene matches. The germline gives CDR1 MDHEN, CDR2 SYDVKM. This CDR3 comprises 14 residues. CDR3 loop: CASKLGTSVYEQYF. In DNA, the CDR3 is TGTGCCAGTAAATTAGGAACTAGCGTCTACGAGCAGTACTTC.

The chain carries TRBV2 and TRBJ2-5; 10 nucleotides match TRBD2. CDR3 length: 16 amino acids. Germline lookup yields CDR1 SNHLY and CDR2 FYNNEI. With 8 bases clipped from V and 1 base from J, the junction kept 10 bases outside the gene matches. CDR3 residues: CASGVGAGGSQETQYF. The DNA of the CDR3 is TGTGCCAGCGGAGTCGGAGCGGGGGGGAGCCAAGAGACCCAGTACTTC.

The chain is built from TRBV18 and TRBJ2-3; weak D call: TRBD2 (6 bases). V lost 1 base and J lost 1, with 6 bases in between. The germline CDR1 and CDR2 sequences are KGHSH and LQKENI. The CDR3 spans 14 residues. CDR3 protein: CASSPLAGTDTQYF. For the CDR3, the DNA is TGTGCCAGCTCACCACTAGCGGGCACAGATACGCAGTATTTT.